Listed here is a single T cell receptor delta chain. Only a few counts were recorded for this clone. The specificity of this receptor is unknown. The record has no base qualities; no much larger clone is one base away. These data come from a study of gamma-delta chains in newborns, infants, children (dated by TCRdb to the late 2010s). With respect to the entire study: According to the study title, microbial exposure causes polyclonal expansion of innate gammadelta T cells right after birth. The study examined the way microbial exposure affected innate gammadelta T cell populations in human newborns right after birth.

Data came from an Illumina MiSeq. TCRdb reanalyzed the public reads with the CATT caller, and identical DNA sequences were merged afterwards. The sample table shows about 15,000 delta-chain clones, and 7.3% are seen once. Approximately 20% of the sample is held by the ten biggest clonotypes. Trimming takes 1 base off V and 0 bases off J; junction bases not matched to a gene: 8. CDR1 and CDR2, per the germline V gene, are GEAIGNYY and EKD. Counted from cysteine to phenylalanine, this CDR3 has 18 amino acids. Of all the DNA, just the CDR3 is kept, 54 bases in frame from base 1. The origin of this receptor is a child who was a newborn, infant or young child, either healthy, febrile or measles-vaccinated (not recorded which). The chain is assembled from TRDV2 and TRDJ2; 9 junctional bases match TRDD3. Sequenced sample: blood. At the DNA level, the sequence is TGTGCCTGTGACACGTTAACTGGGGGACCTTCTTTGACAGCACAACTCTTCTTT. Its protein reads: CACDTLTGGPSLTAQLFF.